The 15 T cell receptor beta chains below all came from one sample that was sequenced in a study of blood T cell repertoires in COVID-19. Sequenced by immunoSEQ multiplex PCR; TCRdb stores in-frame clones only, minus some. The sample has about 440,000 clones, 90% seen once. The specimen sequenced was PBMCs or T cells enriched from blood (not recorded which). All receptors derive from a man aged 18 to 30 who had recovered from COVID-19.

This clone was seen a few times. The chain has TRBV5-1 and TRBJ1-1; 8 bases are a match to TRBD1. Per the germline V gene, CDR1 is SGHRS and CDR2 is YFSETQ. This CDR3 spans 15 amino acids. V shed 2 bases and J 2 bases; nucleotides not matched to a gene: 5. The CDR3 protein is CASSFQGARNTEAFF. The CDR3 nucleotides are TGCGCCAGCAGCTTCCAGGGGGCGCGAAACACTGAAGCTTTCTTT.

The chain employs TRBV5-6 and TRBJ1-1; D is unclear. Germline values: CDR1 SGHDT, CDR2 YYEEEE. V gave up 2 bases and J gave up 0 bases, with 5 bases separating them. The CDR3 is 13 residues long. CDR3 sequence reads: CASSFELNTEAFF. CDR3 bases: TGTGCCAGCAGCTTTGAGTTGAACACTGAAGCTTTCTTT.

The rearrangement uses TRBV7-9 and TRBJ2-1, with D maybe TRBD2 (5 bases). The CDR3 covers 14 residues. Germline lookup yields CDR1 SEHNR and CDR2 FQNEAQ (reference sequence). With 3 bases removed from V and 1 base from J, the gap between germline ends came to 7 bases. The DNA for the CDR3 is TGTGCCAGCAGCTTGGGCGGGTCCTACAATGAGCAGTTCTTC. The encoded protein is CASSLGGSYNEQFF.

This clone was picked up a small number of times. A junction boundary mismatches the germline segment, possibly from a read error. The chain carries TRBV3-1 (or the pseudogene TRBV3-2) and TRBJ1-2, with no clear D. CDR1 and CDR2 from the germline V gene are LGHDT and YNNKEL (reference sequence). The CDR3 covers 12 residues. CDR3 region: CASSQDLRVASF. CDR3 in DNA: TGTGCCAGCAGCCAAGATTTGAGGGTTGCCTCTTTC.

The chain links TRBV7-9 to TRBJ2-3; no definite D call. Germline CDR1 and CDR2: SEHNR and FQNEAQ (reference sequence). Deletions cut 5 bases from V and 4 bases from J, with 7 bases between. This CDR3 region has 12 residues. In DNA form, the CDR3 reads TGTGCCAGCAGCCCTCTGTCAGATACGCAGTATTTT. As protein: CASSPLSDTQYF.

The chain combines TRBV27 with TRBJ2-1; D is ambiguous. In germline, CDR1 is MNHEY, CDR2 SMNVEV (reference sequence). V lost 5 bases and J 3 bases, leaving 11 bases between the germline ends. The CDR3 totals 14 residues. CDR3 DNA: TGTGCCAGCAGTCCAGACGGCGGCTACAATGAGCAGTTCTTC. It translates to CASSPDGGYNEQFF.

V is TRBV11-3 and J is TRBJ1-1; 8 bases fit TRBD1. V lost 8 bases and J lost 1; bases outside the gene matches: 6. Per the germline V gene, CDR1 is SGHNT and CDR2 is YENEEA. This CDR3 has 14 amino acids. CDR3 loop: CASRPQGANTEAFF. CDR3 sequence (DNA): TGTGCCAGCCGACCTCAGGGGGCGAACACTGAAGCTTTCTTT.

The V and J genes are TRBV25-1 and TRBJ1-2, with 8 bases that match TRBD1. V trimming: 5 bases; J trimming: 8 bases; junction bases outside the gene matches: 10. The CDR3 spans 14 residues. Germline V gene sequence: CDR1 MGHDK, CDR2 SYGVNS. CDR3 protein: CASSSGQGKYGYTF. The CDR3, as DNA: TGTGCCAGCAGTTCCGGACAGGGCAAATACGGCTACACCTTC.

This clone has a single count. The sample carries other DNA sequences with the same CDR3. The J gene is TRBJ1-6, the V gene TRBV3-1 (or the pseudogene TRBV3-2), with no clear D. Germline assignment: CDR1 LGHDT and CDR2 YNNKEL (reference sequence). This CDR3 has 12 residues. V lost 4 bases and J lost 8, with 6 bases in between. The CDR3, as DNA: TGTGCCAGCAGCCTACAAGATTCACCCCTCCACTTT. Translated: CASSLQDSPLHF.

This clone was recorded once. The rearrangement joins TRBV11-3 to TRBJ2-1, with 10 positions matching TRBD1. V was pared by 6 bases and J by 3 bases, with 14 bases of the junction left unmatched. The CDR3 has 18 amino acids. Looked up from germline, CDR1 is SGHNT and CDR2 is YENEEA. The DNA for the CDR3 is TGTGCCAGCAGGGGGGGACAGGGGCGAGACTCAAACTACAATGAGCAGTTCTTC. Amino acid sequence: CASRGGQGRDSNYNEQFF.

The chain employs TRBV6-5 and TRBJ1-5; possible D gene TRBD1, 6 bases. CDR1 is MNHEY and CDR2 is SVGAGI in the germline V gene. The CDR3 is 15 residues long. V was shortened by 7 bases and J by 2 bases, with 15 bases between the two germline ends. The CDR3 DNA reads TGTGCCAGCAAATATAATGCAGGGGGCAATCAGCCCCAGCATTTT. The encoded protein is CASKYNAGGNQPQHF.

The genes are TRBV12-3 or TRBV12-4 and TRBJ1-2; D is unresolved. V lost 3 bases and J 6 bases, leaving 11 bases between the germline ends. This CDR3 comprises 13 residues. CDR3 DNA: TGTGCCAGCAGTTTGAGAGGGTCGAATGGCTACACCTTC. Encoded protein: CASSLRGSNGYTF.

The chain is built from TRBV13 and TRBJ1-4; TRBD1 might be the D (5 bases). Germline V gene lookup returns CDR1 PRHDT and CDR2 FYEKMQ (reference sequence). Trimming left V 5 bases short and J 8 bases short, with 18 bases between. The CDR3 is made up of 15 amino acids. The CDR3 region has the DNA TGTGCCAGCAGCCCGAAGACAGAAGCGGGAGAAAAACTGTTTTTT. This codes for CASSPKTEAGEKLFF.

V is TRBV5-1 and J is TRBJ2-3; 11 bases agree with TRBD2. This CDR3 has 16 residues. V gave up 4 bases and J gave up 4 bases; unmatched junction bases: 8. Germline V CDR1 and CDR2: SGHRS, YFSETQ. The CDR3 spells CASSPLAGGPADTQYF. The CDR3, as DNA: TGCGCCAGCAGCCCCTTAGCGGGAGGGCCCGCAGATACGCAGTATTTT.

The V gene is TRBV5-5, the J gene TRBJ1-6; D might be TRBD1 (6 bases). V lost 0 bases to trimming and J lost 3 bases, with 10 bases between them. This CDR3 has 16 amino acids. Germline CDR1 and CDR2: SGHKS and YYEKEE (reference sequence). The CDR3 nucleotides read TGTGCCAGCAGCTTGGCGCGCAGGGGCTATAATTCACCCCTCCACTTT. It translates to CASSLARRGYNSPLHF.